Following are 16 T cell receptor beta chains from one sample sequenced in a study of T cell repertoires in cytomegalovirus infection. TCRdb fed the reads into MiXCR, producing one record per CDR3 protein. The repertoire consists of roughly 200,000 distinct CDR3 sequences, with about a sixth occurring once and the leading ten covering approximately 25%. What was sequenced was CD8+ T cells from PBMCs. The receptors originated from a human donor in good health (CMV status not recorded). Some clones in this sample may be carry-over from other donors' samples.

CDR3 in amino acids: CASSLSRRAWGQPQHF. CDR3 bases: TGTGCCAGCAGTTTATCCCGCAGGGCTTGGGGTCAGCCCCAGCATTTT. The chain combines TRBV27 with TRBJ1-5; D is possibly TRBD1 (5 bases). The CDR3 covers 16 residues. Germline-derived CDR1 and CDR2 are MNHEY and SMNVEV (reference sequence). Trimming removed 0 bases at V and 6 bases at J, with 15 bases between.

J is TRBJ1-6 and V is TRBV9, with D tentatively TRBD1 (5 bases). The CDR3 extends over 14 amino acids. Trimming left V 0 bases short and J 13 bases short, with 14 bases between. Germline CDR1 is SGDLS and CDR2 is YYNGEE. Here the CDR3 DNA reads TGTGCCAGCAGCGTAGCGGACTTGGGGGAGCCCCTCCACTTT. As protein: CASSVADLGEPLHF.

The chain carries TRBV7-9 and TRBJ1-2; D remains ambiguous. Per the germline V gene, CDR1 is SEHNR and CDR2 is FQNEAQ (reference sequence). V dropped 0 bases and J dropped 6 bases, with 8 bases sitting between them. The CDR3 has 13 amino acids. The CDR3 nucleotides are TGTGCCAGCAGCTTAGCTACAGAACATGGCTACACCTTC. Protein product: CASSLATEHGYTF. The full variable domain, rest sourced from reference TRBV7-9 and TRBJ1-2, is DTGVSQNPRHKITKRGQNVTFRCDPISEHNRLYWYRQTLGQGPEFLTYFQNEAQLEKSRLLSDRFSAERPKGSFSTLEIQRTEQGDSAMYLCASSLATEHGYTFGSGTRLTVV.

There are a few counts of this clonotype. The genes are TRBV7-9 and TRBJ1-1, with D perhaps matching TRBD1 (6 bases). This CDR3 is 16 amino acids long. Per germline, CDR1 SEHNR and CDR2 FQNEAQ (reference sequence). The V and J ends lost 3 bases and 3 bases respectively, with 17 bases between them. CDR3 sequence reads: CASSFPTGGADTEAFF. CDR3 in DNA: TGTGCCAGCAGCTTCCCGACGGGGGGGGCGGACACTGAAGCTTTCTTT.

At least ten counts were recorded for this clonotype. The chain employs TRBV19 and TRBJ1-3, with no clear D. Trimming removed 2 bases at V and 4 bases at J, with 6 bases between. CDR1 and CDR2 (germline): LNHDA, SQIVND (reference sequence). This CDR3 spans 13 amino acids. CDR3 amino acids: CASSIISGNTIYF. DNA of the CDR3: TGTGCCAGTAGTATAATTTCCGGAAACACCATATATTTT. Full variable domain (rest looked up from reference TRBV19 and TRBJ1-3): DGGITQSPKYLFRKEGQNVTLSCEQNLNHDAMYWYRQDPGQGLRLIYYSQIVNDFQKGDIAEGYSVSREKKESFPLTVTSAQKNPTAFYLCASSIISGNTIYFGEGSWLTVV.

This clonotype was counted a few times. The rearrangement joins TRBV12-3 or TRBV12-4 to TRBJ1-2; D call uncertain. The length of the CDR3 is 12 residues. V lost 4 bases to trimming and J lost 4 bases, with 7 bases between them. The CDR3 sequence is CASSSTAYGYTF. The CDR3 nucleotides are TGTGCCAGCAGTTCGACGGCCTATGGCTACACCTTC.

This chain links TRBV11-2 with TRBJ2-5, with 8 bases that match TRBD1. Germline loops: CDR1 SGHAT, CDR2 FQNNGV. Trimming took 3 bases from V and 1 from J; bases not matched to a gene: 7. The CDR3 is made up of 16 amino acids. CDR3 loop: CASSFSRTGPQETQYF. The DNA for the CDR3 is TGTGCCAGCAGCTTTTCCCGGACAGGGCCCCAAGAGACCCAGTACTTC.

This clonotype has a handful of counts. The chain combines TRBV6-6 with TRBJ1-1; D might be TRBD1 (6 bases). V lost 0 bases to trimming and J lost 2 bases, with 19 bases between them. CDR3 length: 18 residues. Germline CDR1 and CDR2: MNHNY and SVGAGI (reference sequence). The CDR3 DNA follows: TGTGCCAGCAGTTACTCATCGGACAGTCGCTACCTTAACACTGAAGCTTTCTTT. Its translation is CASSYSSDSRYLNTEAFF.

This clonotype has only a few counts. V gene TRBV28 combines with J gene TRBJ1-4, with 9 bases fitting TRBD1. This CDR3 region has 14 residues. Germline loops: CDR1 MDHEN, CDR2 SYDVKM. The trim removed 6 bases at V and 5 bases at J, leaving 4 bases unmatched. CDR3 protein: CASSSDRGNEKLFF. CDR3 bases: TGTGCCAGCAGCTCGGACAGGGGAAATGAAAAACTGTTTTTT.

This clonotype occurred many times. The chain joins TRBV7-8 to TRBJ2-2; TRBD1 aligns across 11 bases. J was trimmed by 7 bases and V by 0 bases; bases with no gene match: 10. The germline V gene has CDR1 SGHVS and CDR2 FQNEAQ. There are 18 residues in the CDR3. The CDR3 DNA follows: TGTGCCAGCAGCTTAGCGCGGAGGACAGGGGGCTTTGGCGGGGAGCTGTTTTTT. Residues: CASSLARRTGGFGGELFF.

The CDR3 region is CASSYGSTYEQYF. In nucleotides, the CDR3 is TGTGCCAGCAGTTACGGGAGTACTTACGAGCAGTACTTC. The chain recombines TRBV6-2 or TRBV6-3 with TRBJ2-7, with a possible D match to TRBD2 (5 bases). Per the germline V gene, CDR1 is MNHEY and CDR2 is SVGEGT. The V end lost 2 bases, the J end lost 4 bases, and 9 bases lay between the germline ends. The CDR3 contains 13 residues.

The gene calls are TRBV12-3 or TRBV12-4 and TRBJ1-2; possibly TRBD1 for D (5 bases). The V and J ends lost 3 bases and 8 bases respectively, with 7 bases between them. This CDR3 region has 11 residues. As DNA, the CDR3 is TGTGCCAGCAGTTTGTGGGACGGCTACACCTTC. It encodes CASSLWDGYTF.

This clonotype turned up a few times. The CDR3 is CASSSGQGSNQPQHF. CDR3 in DNA: TGTGCCAGCAGTTCAGGACAGGGCAGCAATCAGCCCCAGCATTTT. V gene TRBV6-2 or TRBV6-3 combines with J gene TRBJ1-5, with 8 nucleotides matching TRBD1. Germline CDR1 is MNHEY and CDR2 is SVGEGT. The ends lost 4 bases at V and 1 base at J; junction bases unmatched: 3. This CDR3 contains 15 residues.

The gene calls are TRBV4-2 and TRBJ1-1, with 9 bases that match TRBD1. The germline gives CDR1 LGHNA, CDR2 YNFKEQ. The CDR3 has 15 residues. V lost 0 bases and J lost 1; bases outside the gene matches: 0. The CDR3 here is CASSQEDRGNTEAFF. The CDR3, as DNA: TGTGCCAGCAGCCAAGAGGACAGGGGGAACACTGAAGCTTTCTTT.

The chain carries TRBV14 and TRBJ2-7; possible D gene TRBD1, 6 bases. CDR3 length: 12 amino acids. V was cut by 6 bases and J by 0 bases, with 6 bases left in between. The V gene's germline CDR1 is SGHDN and CDR2 FVKESK. CDR3 coding DNA: TGTGCCAGCAGGGGGGCCTCCTACGAGCAGTACTTC. Amino acids: CASRGASYEQYF.

This clonotype was found a few times. This sequence joins TRBV7-2 and TRBJ2-5; either TRBD1 or TRBD2 may fit D (6 bases each). Trimming removed 2 bases at V and 3 bases at J, with 19 bases between. This CDR3 is 17 amino acids long. Germline V gene lookup returns CDR1 SGHTA and CDR2 FQGNSA. CDR3 coding DNA: TGTGCCAGCAGCTTAAAGGGAACGGGGGACACCAAAGAGACCCAGTACTTC. It codes for CASSLKGTGDTKETQYF.